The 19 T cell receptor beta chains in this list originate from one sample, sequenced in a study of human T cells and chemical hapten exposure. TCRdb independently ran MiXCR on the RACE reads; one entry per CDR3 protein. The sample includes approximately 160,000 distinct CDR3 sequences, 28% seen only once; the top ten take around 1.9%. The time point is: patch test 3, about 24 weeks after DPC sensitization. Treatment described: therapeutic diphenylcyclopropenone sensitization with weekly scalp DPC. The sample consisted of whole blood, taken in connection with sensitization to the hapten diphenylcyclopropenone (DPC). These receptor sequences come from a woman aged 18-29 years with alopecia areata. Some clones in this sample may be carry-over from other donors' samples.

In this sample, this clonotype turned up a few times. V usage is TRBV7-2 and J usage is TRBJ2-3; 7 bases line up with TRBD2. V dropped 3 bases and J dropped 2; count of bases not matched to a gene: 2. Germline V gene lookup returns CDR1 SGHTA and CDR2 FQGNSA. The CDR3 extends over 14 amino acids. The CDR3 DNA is TGTGCCAGCAGCTTCCGGGACTACACAGATACGCAGTATTTT. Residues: CASSFRDYTDTQYF.

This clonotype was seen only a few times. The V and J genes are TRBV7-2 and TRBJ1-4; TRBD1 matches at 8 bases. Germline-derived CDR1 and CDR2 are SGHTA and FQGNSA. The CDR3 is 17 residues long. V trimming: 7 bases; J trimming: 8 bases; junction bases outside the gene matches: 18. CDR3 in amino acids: CASTLSPRTGQKEKLFF. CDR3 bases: TGTGCCAGCACCCTCTCCCCCCGGACAGGGCAAAAGGAAAAACTGTTTTTT.

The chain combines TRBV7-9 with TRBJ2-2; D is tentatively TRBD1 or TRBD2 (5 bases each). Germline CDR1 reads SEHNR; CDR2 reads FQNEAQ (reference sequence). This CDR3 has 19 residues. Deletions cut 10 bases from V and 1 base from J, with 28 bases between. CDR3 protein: CAISTRDESWRVNTGELFF. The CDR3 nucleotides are TGTGCCATTTCGACCCGGGACGAATCCTGGCGTGTGAACACCGGGGAGCTGTTTTTT.

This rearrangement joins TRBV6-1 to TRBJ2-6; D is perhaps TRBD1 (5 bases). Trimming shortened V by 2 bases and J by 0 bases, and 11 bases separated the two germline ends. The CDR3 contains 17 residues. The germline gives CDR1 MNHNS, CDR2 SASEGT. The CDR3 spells CASSEKGQFSGANVLTF. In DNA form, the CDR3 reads TGTGCCAGCAGTGAAAAGGGGCAATTCTCTGGGGCCAACGTCCTGACTTTC.

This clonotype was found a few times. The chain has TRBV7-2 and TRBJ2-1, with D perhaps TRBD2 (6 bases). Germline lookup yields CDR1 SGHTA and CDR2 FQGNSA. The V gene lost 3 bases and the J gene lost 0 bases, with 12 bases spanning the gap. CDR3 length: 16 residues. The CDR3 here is CASSFDGGTSYNEQFF. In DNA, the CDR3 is TGTGCCAGCAGCTTCGACGGGGGAACCTCCTACAATGAGCAGTTCTTC.

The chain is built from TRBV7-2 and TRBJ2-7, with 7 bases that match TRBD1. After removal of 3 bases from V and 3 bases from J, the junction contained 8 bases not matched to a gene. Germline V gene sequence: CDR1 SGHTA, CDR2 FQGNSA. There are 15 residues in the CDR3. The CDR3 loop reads CASSFDPGQYYEQYF. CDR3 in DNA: TGTGCCAGCAGCTTCGACCCGGGACAGTACTACGAGCAGTACTTC. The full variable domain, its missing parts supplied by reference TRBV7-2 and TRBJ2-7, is GAGVSQSPSNKVTEKGKDVELRCDPISGHTALYWYRQSLGQGLEFLIYFQGNSAPDKSGLPSDRFSAERTGGSVSTLTIQRTQQEDSAVYLCASSFDPGQYYEQYFGPGTRLTVT.

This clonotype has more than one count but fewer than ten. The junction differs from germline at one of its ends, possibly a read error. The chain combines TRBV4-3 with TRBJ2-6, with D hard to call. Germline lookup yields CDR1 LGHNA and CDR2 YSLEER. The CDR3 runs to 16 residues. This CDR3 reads CASSQGQFAGANVLTF. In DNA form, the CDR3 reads TGTGCCAGCAGCCAAGGTCAGTTCGCTGGGGCCAACGTCCTGACTTTC.

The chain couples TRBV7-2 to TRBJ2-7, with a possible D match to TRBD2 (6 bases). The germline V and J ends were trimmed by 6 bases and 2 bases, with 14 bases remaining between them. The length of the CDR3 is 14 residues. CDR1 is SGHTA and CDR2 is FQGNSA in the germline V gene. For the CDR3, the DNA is TGTGCCAGCAGTCGGGACTCCACCGCCTACGAGCAGTACTTC. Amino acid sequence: CASSRDSTAYEQYF.

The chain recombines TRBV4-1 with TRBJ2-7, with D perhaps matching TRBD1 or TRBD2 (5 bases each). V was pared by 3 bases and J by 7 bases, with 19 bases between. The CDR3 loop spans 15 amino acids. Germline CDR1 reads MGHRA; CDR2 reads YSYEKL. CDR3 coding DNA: TGCGCCAGCAGCCAGGGAAGGGGCCGGGCGGGTGAGCAGTACTTC. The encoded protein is CASSQGRGRAGEQYF.

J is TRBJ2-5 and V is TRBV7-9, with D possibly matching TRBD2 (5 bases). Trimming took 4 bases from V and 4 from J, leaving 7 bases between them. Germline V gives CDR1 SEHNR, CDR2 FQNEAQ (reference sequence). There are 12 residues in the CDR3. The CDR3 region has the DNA TGTGCCAGCAGCTCCGAGGGAGAGACCCAGTACTTC. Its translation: CASSSEGETQYF.

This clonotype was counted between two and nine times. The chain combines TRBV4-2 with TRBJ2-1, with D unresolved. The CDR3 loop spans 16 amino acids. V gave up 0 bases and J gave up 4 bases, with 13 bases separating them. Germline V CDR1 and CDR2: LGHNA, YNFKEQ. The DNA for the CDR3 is TGTGCCAGCAGCCAAGATTTGGGGTGGGTATACAATGAGCAGTTCTTC. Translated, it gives CASSQDLGWVYNEQFF.

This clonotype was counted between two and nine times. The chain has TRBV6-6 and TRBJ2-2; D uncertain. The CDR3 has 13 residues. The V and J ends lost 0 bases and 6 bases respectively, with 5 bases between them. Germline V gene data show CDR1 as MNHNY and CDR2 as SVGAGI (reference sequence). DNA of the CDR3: TGTGCCAGCAGTTACTCTCCCGCCGGGGAGCTGTTTTTT. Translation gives CASSYSPAGELFF.

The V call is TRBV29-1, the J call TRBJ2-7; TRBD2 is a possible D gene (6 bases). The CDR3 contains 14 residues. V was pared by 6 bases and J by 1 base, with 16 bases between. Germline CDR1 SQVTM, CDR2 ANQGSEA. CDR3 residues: CSVFGGGKSYEQYF. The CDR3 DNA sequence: TGCAGCGTGTTTGGTGGCGGGAAGTCCTACGAGCAGTACTTC.

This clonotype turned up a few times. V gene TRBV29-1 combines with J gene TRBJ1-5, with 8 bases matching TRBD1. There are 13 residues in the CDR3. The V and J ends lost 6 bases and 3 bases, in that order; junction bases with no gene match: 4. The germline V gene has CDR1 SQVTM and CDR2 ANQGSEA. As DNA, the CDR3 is TGCAGCGTCTTGGACAGGGCCAATCAGCCCCAGCATTTT. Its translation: CSVLDRANQPQHF. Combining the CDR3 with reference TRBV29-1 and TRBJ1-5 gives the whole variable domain SAVISQKPSRDICQRGTSLTIQCQVDSQVTMMFWYRQQPGQSLTLIATANQGSEATYESGFVIDKFPISRPNLTFSTLTVSNMSPEDSSIYLCSVLDRANQPQHFGDGTRLSIL.

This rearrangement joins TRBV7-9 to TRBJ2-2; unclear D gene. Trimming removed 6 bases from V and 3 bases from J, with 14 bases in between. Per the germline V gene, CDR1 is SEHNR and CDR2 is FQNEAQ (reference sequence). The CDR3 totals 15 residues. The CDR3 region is CASRPQRQHTGELFF. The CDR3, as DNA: TGTGCCAGCAGGCCCCAACGGCAGCACACCGGGGAGCTGTTTTTT.

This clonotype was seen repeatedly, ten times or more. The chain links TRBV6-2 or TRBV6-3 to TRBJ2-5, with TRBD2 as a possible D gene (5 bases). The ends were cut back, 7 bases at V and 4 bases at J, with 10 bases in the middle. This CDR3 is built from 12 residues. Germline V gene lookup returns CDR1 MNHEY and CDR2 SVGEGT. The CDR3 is CASTRSGETQYF. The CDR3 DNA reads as TGTGCCAGCACCCGAAGCGGAGAGACCCAGTACTTC.

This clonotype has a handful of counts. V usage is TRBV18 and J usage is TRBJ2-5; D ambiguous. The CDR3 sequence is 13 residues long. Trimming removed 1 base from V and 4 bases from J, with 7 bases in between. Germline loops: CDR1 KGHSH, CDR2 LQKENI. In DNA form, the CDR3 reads TGTGCCAGCTCACCACGTACTGGAGAGACCCAGTACTTC. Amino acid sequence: CASSPRTGETQYF. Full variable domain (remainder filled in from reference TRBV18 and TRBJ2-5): NAGVMQNPRHLVRRRGQEARLRCSPMKGHSHVYWYRQLPEEGLKFMVYLQKENIIDESGMPKERFSAEFPKEGPSILRIQQVVRGDSAAYFCASSPRTGETQYFGPGTRLLVL.

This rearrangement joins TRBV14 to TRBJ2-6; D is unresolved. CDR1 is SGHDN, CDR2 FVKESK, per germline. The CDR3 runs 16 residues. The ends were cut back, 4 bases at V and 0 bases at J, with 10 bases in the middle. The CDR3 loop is CASSLRLYSGANVLTF. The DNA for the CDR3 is TGTGCCAGCAGCCTACGTCTTTACTCTGGGGCCAACGTCCTGACTTTC.

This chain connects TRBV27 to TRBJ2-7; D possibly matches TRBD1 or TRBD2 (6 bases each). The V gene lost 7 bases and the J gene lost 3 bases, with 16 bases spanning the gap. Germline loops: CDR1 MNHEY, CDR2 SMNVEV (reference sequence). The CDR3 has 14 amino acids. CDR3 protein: CASTPSGAFYEQYF. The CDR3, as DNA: TGTGCCAGCACTCCCTCGGGGGCTTTCTACGAGCAGTACTTC.